Described below is a single T cell receptor beta chain sequence and its context. Antigen: not known. At the DNA level, this CDR3 is encoded by other sequences in the same sample as well. This record comes from a study of T cell responses to AZD1222 COVID-19 vaccine. On the study more broadly: The study pooled second doses at about 4 or about 12 weeks. Whole-study findings and limits: After two AZD1222 doses, spike-specific TCR breadth and depth rose versus day 0. Recipients of AZD1222 seropositive at baseline numbered only six or seven.

The CDR3 spans 11 residues. CDR1 and CDR2 from the germline V gene are LNHDA and SQIVND (reference sequence). V shed 1 base and J shed 7 bases, with 4 bases lying between them. Generated by immunoSEQ multiplex PCR, the TCRdb table keeps only in-frame clones and is missing some. The sample consists of about 130,000 clones, 70% to 90% of them appearing once. The receptor comes from an adult in good health. The starting material was peripheral blood, obtained on day 0 of AZD1222 vaccination. This rearrangement joins TRBV19 to TRBJ1-1; D is undetermined. This CDR3 is CASSIGVEAFF. DNA of the CDR3: TGTGCCAGTAGTATAGGGGTTGAAGCTTTCTTT.